The text below deals with one T cell receptor (beta chain). Antigen: not known. Measured with immunoSEQ multiplex PCR; TCRdb has only the in-frame clones, and not every one. The sample lists 65,000 to 85,000 clones; 87% were seen once. This sample stems from a study of OX40 agonist ivuxolimab in advanced cancers. The germline CDR1 and CDR2 sequences are MNHNY and SVGAGI (reference sequence). Trimming took off 7 bases at V and 5 bases at J, with 17 bases between the two ends. CDR3 length: 14 amino acids. The study's findings and limits: Averaged across samples, CD8+ T cells carried more expanded clones than CD4+ did. Compared with others, partial responders at 0.1-3.0 mg/kg displayed clonal expansion among the lowest. No antigen was identified for the clonally expanded peripheral T cells. Clones of CD4+ and CD8+ blood T cells grew by week 6 at doses of 0.1 to 3.0 mg/kg.

This TCR came from an adult with an advanced solid tumor such as melanoma, head and neck, liver or kidney cancer. This specimen was CD4+ or CD8+ T cells sorted from blood, taken in a trial of the OX40 agonist ivuxolimab. This sequence joins TRBV6-6 and TRBJ1-1; D is unclear. The CDR3 loop is CASTLGRVETEAFF. CDR3 bases: TGTGCCAGCACCCTCGGGAGGGTGGAAACTGAAGCTTTCTTT.